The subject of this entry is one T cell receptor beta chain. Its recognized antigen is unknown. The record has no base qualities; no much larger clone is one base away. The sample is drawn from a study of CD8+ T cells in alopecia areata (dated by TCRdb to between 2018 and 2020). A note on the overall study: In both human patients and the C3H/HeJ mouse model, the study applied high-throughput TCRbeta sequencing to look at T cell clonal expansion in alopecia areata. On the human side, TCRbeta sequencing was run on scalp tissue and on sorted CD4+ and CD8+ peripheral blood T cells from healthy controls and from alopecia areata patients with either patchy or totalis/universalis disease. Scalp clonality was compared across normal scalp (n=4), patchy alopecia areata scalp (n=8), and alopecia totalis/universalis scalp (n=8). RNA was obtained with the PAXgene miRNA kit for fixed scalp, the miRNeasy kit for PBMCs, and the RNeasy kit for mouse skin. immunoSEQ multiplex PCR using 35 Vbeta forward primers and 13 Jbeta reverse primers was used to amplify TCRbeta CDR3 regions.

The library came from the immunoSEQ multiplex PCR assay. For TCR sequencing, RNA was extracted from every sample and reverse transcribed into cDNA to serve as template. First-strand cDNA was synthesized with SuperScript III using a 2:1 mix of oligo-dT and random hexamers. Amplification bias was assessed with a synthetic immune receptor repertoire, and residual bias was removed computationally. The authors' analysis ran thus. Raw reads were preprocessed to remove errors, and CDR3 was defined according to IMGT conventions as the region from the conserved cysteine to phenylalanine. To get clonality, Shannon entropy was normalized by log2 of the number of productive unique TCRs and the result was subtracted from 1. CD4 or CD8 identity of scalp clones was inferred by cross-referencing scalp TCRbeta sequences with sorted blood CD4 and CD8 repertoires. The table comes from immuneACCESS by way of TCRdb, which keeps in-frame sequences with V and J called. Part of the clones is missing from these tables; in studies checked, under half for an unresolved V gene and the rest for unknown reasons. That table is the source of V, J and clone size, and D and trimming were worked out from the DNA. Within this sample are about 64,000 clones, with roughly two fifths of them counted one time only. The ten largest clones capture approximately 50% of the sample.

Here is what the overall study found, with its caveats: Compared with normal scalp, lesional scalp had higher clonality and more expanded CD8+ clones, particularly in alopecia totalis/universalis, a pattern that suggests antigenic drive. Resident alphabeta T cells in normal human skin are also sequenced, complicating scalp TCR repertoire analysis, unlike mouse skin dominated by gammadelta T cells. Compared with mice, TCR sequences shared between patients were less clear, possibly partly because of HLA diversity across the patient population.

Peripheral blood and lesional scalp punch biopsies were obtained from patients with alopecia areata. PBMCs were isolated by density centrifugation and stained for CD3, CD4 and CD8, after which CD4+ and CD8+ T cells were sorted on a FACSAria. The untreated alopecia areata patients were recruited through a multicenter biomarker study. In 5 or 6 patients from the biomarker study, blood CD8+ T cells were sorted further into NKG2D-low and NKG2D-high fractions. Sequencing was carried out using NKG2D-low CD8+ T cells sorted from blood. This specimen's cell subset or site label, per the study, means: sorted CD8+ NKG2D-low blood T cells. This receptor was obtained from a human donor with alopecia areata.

CDR3 region: CSVDRTQNYGYTF. The nucleotide sequence reads as follows: TGCAGCGTTGACCGGACACAAAACTATGGCTACACCTTC. Rearrangement joined TRBV29-1 to TRBJ1-2, with TRBD1 tentatively as D gene (5 bases match). The germline V gene specifies SQVTM as CDR1 and ANQGSEA as CDR2. The CDR3 numbers 13 residues from cysteine through phenylalanine. The entry retains the CDR3 DNA only, 39 bases that are in frame from base 1. V and J are truncated by 3 bases and 2 bases respectively, leaving an intervening sequence of 10 bases.